Sequencing of this T cell receptor (beta chain) was carried out in a study of PD-1 blockade in classical Hodgkin lymphoma. Study-level findings and limits: Unlike CD8+ TCR diversity, which did not rise significantly by C4D1, CD4+ TCR diversity did. Newly diagnosed and completely responding patients shared comparable baseline diversity.

The time point: cycle 4 day 1 (C4D1), after 5 to 7 weeks of nivolumab. Every patient had relapsed following autologous stem cell transplantation, and cohorts differed in brentuximab vedotin exposure. Worth noting for this clone: Its antigen remains unidentified.

Using immunoSEQ multiplex PCR, the repertoire was profiled, and TCRdb retains in-frame clones only, with some absent. The sample has 3,500 to 4,000 clones, roughly two thirds seen once. This clonotype was obtained from a human donor with classical Hodgkin lymphoma. Sequencing was performed on peripheral blood mononuclear cells (PBMCs), taken before the fourth cycle of nivolumab.

The CDR3 DNA reads as TGTGCCAGCAGTTTCGGGGGACAGGGATACAATGAGCAGTTCTTC. It specifies CASSFGGQGYNEQFF. V and J are TRBV27 and TRBJ2-1, with 9 bases matching TRBD1. The CDR3 sequence is 15 residues long. V shed 3 bases, J shed 4 bases, and the junction held 4 bases outside the gene matches. Germline V CDR1 and CDR2: MNHEY, SMNVEV (reference sequence).